The table lists the clone carrying this T cell receptor (beta chain) with many counts. Its antigen is not known. These data originate in a study of post-analysis software for immune sequencing data. As for the study in general: Recorded disease courses covered relapsing-remitting, secondary progressive and progressive-relapsing multiple sclerosis. Some patients had no subtype annotation. Study-level results: Strong co-clustering by F measure linked samples that shared a preparation batch. People with multiple sclerosis had a significantly lower normalized Chao1 diversity than controls did. Five or six TRBV segments, TRBV5-6, TRBV5-1 and TRBV20-1 among them, were found more frequent in patients than controls.

The TCR beta cDNA libraries carried unique molecular identifiers. TCRdb called the PCR reads again in MiXCR, with one record for every CDR3 protein. Of roughly 800,000 distinct CDR3 sequences in the sample, about 45% were seen once. Germline CDR1 DFQATT, CDR2 SNEGSKA (reference sequence). The CDR3 has 13 amino acids. V was shortened by 6 bases and J by 5 bases, with 16 bases between the two germline ends. V is TRBV20-1 and J is TRBJ2-5, with no clear D. The sequence derives from a girl under 18 with multiple sclerosis. Input material: blood. The CDR3 loop is CSAVATRWETQYF. The CDR3 DNA is TGCAGTGCGGTGGCTACCCGATGGGAGACCCAGTACTTC.